The clone carrying this TCR beta chain has only a few counts. Its antigen is unidentified. This specimen belongs to a study of T cell repertoires in cytomegalovirus infection. Overall study: HLA-B-restricted CMV epitopes that are well studied, plus recently identified HLA-C-restricted ones, were used by the study. Indicated by public TCR beta signatures were CMV infection and matching HLA type.

The CDR3 extends over 16 amino acids. The V gene's germline CDR1 is MNHEY and CDR2 SVGEGT. V lost 4 bases to trimming and J lost 0 bases; unmatched junction nucleotides: 5. Each CDR3 protein gets one entry after TCRdb re-called the reads with MiXCR. Altogether about 830,000 distinct CDR3 sequences are present, about 33% being singletons, with the ten largest covering around an eighth. This rearrangement joins TRBV6-2 or TRBV6-3 to TRBJ2-7; 11 bases agree with TRBD2. Sample: cultured CD8+ T cells from PBMCs, taken from culture after CMV antigen stimulation. The TCR sequence derives from a human donor in good health (CMV status not recorded). Some clones in this sample may be carry-over from other donors' samples. The CDR3 DNA reads as TGTGCCAGCAGTTCTCTACTAGCGGGGGCCTCCTACGAGCAGTACGTC. Encoded protein: CASSSLLAGASYEQYV.